Each of the 14 T cell receptor beta chains below was sequenced from the same sample in a study of blood T cell repertoires in COVID-19. The repertoire was sequenced with immunoSEQ multiplex PCR; TCRdb's copy has only in-frame clones and lacks some. The table includes some 83,000 clones, 88% detected once. Sequenced sample: peripheral blood. All receptors come from a man aged 55 to 70 with acute or convalescent COVID-19.

This clone was picked up one time. V usage is TRBV6-1 and J usage is TRBJ2-4; 10 positions match TRBD2. Germline CDR1 is MNHNS and CDR2 is SASEGT. V lost 0 bases to trimming and J lost 5 bases; unmatched junction nucleotides: 1. The CDR3 length is 15 residues. The CDR3 region has the DNA TGTGCCAGCAGTGAAGCTACTAGCGGGGAAAACATTCAGTACTTC. Amino acid sequence: CASSEATSGENIQYF.

This sequence joins TRBV5-6 and TRBJ2-7, with a weak D call TRBD2 (7 bases). V was trimmed by 1 base and J by 2 bases, leaving 10 bases between them. CDR3 length: 14 amino acids. Per the germline V gene, CDR1 is SGHDT and CDR2 is YYEEEE. The CDR3 bases are TGTGCCAGCAGCTTGAGGGGGGGGACCTACGAGCAGTACTTC. Its translation: CASSLRGGTYEQYF.

V usage is TRBV7-3 and J usage is TRBJ1-1; D is unresolved. The CDR3 length is 13 residues. Trimming removed 5 bases at V and 1 base at J, with 8 bases between. Germline values: CDR1 SGHTA, CDR2 FQGTGA. The CDR3 loop reads CASSPTGNTEAFF. CDR3 sequence (DNA): TGTGCCAGCAGCCCCACGGGGAACACTGAAGCTTTCTTT.

J is TRBJ1-3 and V is TRBV29-1; TRBD1 aligns across 7 bases. V trimming: 4 bases; J trimming: 6 bases; junction bases outside the gene matches: 9. From germline, CDR1 is SQVTM and CDR2 ANQGSEA. There are 14 residues in the CDR3. CDR3 nucleotide sequence: TGCAGCGTTGCTGGCTCGACAGGGAAAAACACCATATATTTT. Its translation: CSVAGSTGKNTIYF.

V gene TRBV9 combines with J gene TRBJ1-2, with D possibly being TRBD1 (5 bases). This CDR3 has 13 residues. Germline V gene lookup returns CDR1 SGDLS and CDR2 YYNGEE. Between the trimmed V and J ends, which lost 0 bases and 6 bases, there was a span of 9 bases. CDR3 protein: CASSVGQGDGYTF. CDR3 DNA: TGTGCCAGCAGCGTAGGTCAGGGCGATGGCTACACCTTC. The full variable domain, rest sourced from reference TRBV9 and TRBJ1-2, is DSGVTQTPKHLITATGQRVTLRCSPRSGDLSVYWYQQSLDQGLQFLIQYYNGEERAKGNILERFSAQQFPDLHSELNLSSLELGDSALYFCASSVGQGDGYTFGSGTRLTVV.

The V and J genes are TRBV19 and TRBJ1-5; 9 nucleotides match TRBD1. The CDR3 runs to 14 residues. Germline values: CDR1 LNHDA, CDR2 SQIVND (reference sequence). The ends lost 7 bases at V and 5 bases at J; junction bases unmatched: 6. The CDR3 protein is CASKPGQGDQPQHF. The CDR3 region has the DNA TGTGCCAGTAAACCGGGACAGGGCGATCAGCCCCAGCATTTT.

This chain joins TRBV5-1 and TRBJ1-1, with no clear D. Between the trimmed V and J ends, which lost 0 bases and 3 bases, there was a span of 12 bases. The CDR3 loop spans 15 amino acids. Germline V lookup: CDR1 SGHRS, CDR2 YFSETQ. CDR3 coding DNA: TGCGCCAGCAGCTTGGCTACGTCGTCGGACACTGAAGCTTTCTTT. Translation gives CASSLATSSDTEAFF.

The CDR3 reads CASTGQGAGELFF. CDR3 sequence (DNA): TGTGCCAGCACCGGACAGGGGGCCGGGGAGCTGTTTTTT. The chain links TRBV12-3 or TRBV12-4 to TRBJ2-2, with 10 bases aligning to TRBD1. Trimming cost V 7 bases and J 6 bases; bases outside gene matches: 2. The CDR3 loop spans 13 amino acids.

This sequence joins TRBV4-1 and TRBJ2-7; D possibly corresponds to TRBD2 (5 bases). V dropped 1 base and J dropped 6 bases, with 22 bases sitting between them. This CDR3 region has 17 residues. Germline CDR1 reads MGHRA; CDR2 reads YSYEKL. CDR3 loop: CASSQGRLAQGYGEQYF. The DNA for the CDR3 is TGCGCCAGCAGCCAAGGAAGGCTAGCCCAAGGGTATGGCGAGCAGTACTTC.

The chain couples TRBV19 to TRBJ2-7, with 9 bases fitting TRBD1. Per germline, CDR1 LNHDA and CDR2 SQIVND (reference sequence). The CDR3 length is 17 residues. The V gene end was trimmed by 3 bases and the J gene end by 4 bases; junction bases not matched to a gene: 13. As DNA, the CDR3 is TGTGCCAGTAGTATTGGCCCGGGACAGGGCCCATCTTACGAGCAGTACTTC. This codes for CASSIGPGQGPSYEQYF.

The V gene is TRBV28, the J gene TRBJ1-6; 8 positions agree with TRBD1. Germline CDR1 and CDR2: MDHEN and SYDVKM. The V segment lost 6 bases and the J segment 10 bases; nucleotides outside the gene matches: 5. The CDR3 is 13 amino acids. The CDR3 protein is CASRYRQGSPLHF. CDR3 in DNA: TGTGCCAGCAGGTACAGACAGGGGTCACCCCTCCACTTT.

The chain links TRBV3-1 (or the pseudogene TRBV3-2) to TRBJ2-7; unclear D gene. CDR1 LGHDT and CDR2 YNNKEL come from the germline V gene (reference sequence). V was cut by 1 base and J by 5 bases, with 6 bases left in between. The CDR3 runs to 12 residues. The CDR3 bases are TGTGCCAGCAGCCAAGCGGGTCACGAGCAGTACTTC. Protein product: CASSQAGHEQYF.

The genes are TRBV28 and TRBJ1-1, with D unclear. V was cut by 6 bases and J by 2 bases, with 7 bases left in between. The germline V gene encodes CDR1 MDHEN and CDR2 SYDVKM. The CDR3 spans 12 residues. The CDR3 coding sequence is TGTGCCAGCAGAACACCAAACACTGAAGCTTTCTTT. This codes for CASRTPNTEAFF.

This rearrangement joins TRBV28 to TRBJ1-2; D is unresolved. This CDR3 contains 12 residues. V was shortened by 4 bases and J by 5 bases, with 8 bases between the two germline ends. The germline V gene encodes CDR1 MDHEN and CDR2 SYDVKM. The CDR3 sequence is CASSSGSYGYTF. In DNA, the CDR3 is TGTGCCAGCAGTTCGGGATCATATGGCTACACCTTC.